Below, one T cell receptor beta chain is given with its context. These data belong to a study of blood T cell repertoires in COVID-19. On the study more broadly: Some COVID-19 samples were acute and others convalescent; all came from the United States, Italy and Spain.

Two negative PCRs, clearance, or symptom resolution had been documented for recovered Cohort 3 donors. After removal of 3 bases from V and 2 bases from J, the junction contained 6 bases not matched to a gene. Germline CDR1 reads LGHDT; CDR2 reads YNNKEL (reference sequence). The length of the CDR3 is 15 residues. The table came from immunoSEQ multiplex PCR; TCRdb's copy has only in-frame clones and leaves some out. This sample has under 500,000 clones, with 85% to 90% found just once. The source of this sequence is a man aged 30 to 45 who had recovered from COVID-19. V and J are TRBV3-1 (or the pseudogene TRBV3-2) and TRBJ2-5; the match to TRBD1 covers 7 bases. The material sequenced was PBMCs or T cells enriched from blood (not recorded which). The CDR3 is CASSQNRGPQETQYF. Here the CDR3 DNA reads TGTGCCAGCAGCCAGAATAGGGGGCCGCAAGAGACCCAGTACTTC.